This T cell receptor (beta chain) was sequenced in a study of shared clonotypes between healthy human individuals (dated by TCRdb to about 2020). About the study as a whole: The cohort included a few men and a couple of women between 18 and 49 years of age. For each donor, CD4 naive and CD4 memory were each given three plates, CD8 naive was given two plates, and CD8 memory was given one plate. The study deeply sequenced blood TCR repertoires of about 5 healthy adults to estimate repertoire size and the extent of clonotype sharing between individuals. To increase sequencing depth and limit assay-specific biases, different laboratories used diverse techniques to prepare libraries and sequence TCR repertoires. Between about 0.9 and 8.9 billion PBMCs per donor were obtained by leukapheresis.

Of note for this clone: The specificity of this receptor is unknown. One base away there is no much larger clone; base qualities are not given.

Using the deep immunoSEQ assay, multiplex PCR amplified TCR CDR3 regions from genomic DNA. Genomic DNA extracted from each cell subset was distributed evenly over all wells of several immunoSEQ 96-well plates, and each plate served as one replicate. For sorted subsets, about 220 ng of genomic DNA, equivalent to 30,000 or so T cell genomes, went into each replicate PCR. Purified libraries were quantified with a Qubit 3.0 fluorometer, sized on a Bioanalyzer 2100, and re-quantified with the KAPA Library Quantification kit. Every immunoSEQ 96-well plate was sequenced on a separate single-read 150-cycle Illumina NextSeq 550 flow cell. From the authors' description of their analysis: Because the immunoSEQ output held only junctional sequences and lacked quality scores, the filtering could not match the filtering applied to full-length reads. To assign V/J genes and CDR3, sequences were annotated against IMGT germline references using PyIR, a Python wrapper for IgBLAST v1.9. Any read was removed if the V/J assignment was weak (E-value above 1e-6), the CDR3 was missing, or the read contained stop codons, out-of-frame junctions, or ambiguous translated residues. A V3J clonotype was defined by an identical inferred V gene, J gene, and CDR3 amino acid sequence. To compute the percentage overlap between repertoires, the number of shared unique clonotypes was divided by the size of the smaller repertoire. Three approaches were used to assess repertoire richness: RTK rarefaction, the Chao1 estimator, and Recon v2.1 estimates of unobserved clonotypes. OLGA was used to compute generation probabilities for all TCRbeta clonotypes that the gDNA method yielded from a few donors. In its TCRdb copy, this immuneACCESS table keeps in-frame sequences only and misses some clones. Where compared with another copy, unresolved V genes explain less than half of these, and the others have no known cause. Clone size and V and J calls were adopted from that table, with D and trimming inferred from the DNA. In all, the sample holds some 2,000,000 clones, and approximately 95% of those were seen once. In total, the top ten clones hold approximately 0.13% of the sample.

Reading from cysteine to phenylalanine, the CDR3 counts 15 amino acids. Only the CDR3 region is kept as DNA, spanning 45 bases read in frame from base 1. CDR1 and CDR2 (MNHNY, SVGAGI) derive from the germline V gene (reference sequence). Trimming takes 7 bases off V and 5 bases off J; junction bases not matched to a gene: 10. The donors were healthy, HIV-negative adults who had no recently reported acute infections or vaccinations. Every donor was a Caucasian adult living in Nashville, Tennessee, USA. CD4+ T cells were enriched through magnetic negative selection, after which naive cells were positively selected on CD45RA and the remaining negative fraction served as the memory subset. Blood was collected by leukapheresis, and PBMCs were isolated by Ficoll-Histopaque density gradient centrifugation and then cryopreserved in liquid nitrogen vapor phase. Purity and quantity of every magnetically sorted T cell population were checked by analytical flow cytometry. Genomic DNA was isolated from every sorted fraction and measured by UV absorbance on a Nanodrop 2000c.

What the work shows at the level of the full study, not this receptor alone: When four donors were compared, the shared fraction of clonotypes was about 5.5% for naive CD4, roughly 3.3% for naive CD8, more than 2% for memory CD4, and about 0.36% for memory CD8. Incomplete sequencing was indicated by rarefaction of sorted-subset datasets, despite the large sequencing depth. Naive subsets generally had larger estimated clonotype richness than memory subsets. Compared with non-shared clonotypes, the clonotypes found in all four sorted-subset donors had higher generation probabilities. Sampling was limited to blood, and TCR repertoires in tissue likely differ from TCR repertoires in blood. Pairwise subsampling led to the expectation that sequencing depth would affect the degree of clonotype sharing among donors. The small number of donors limited the genetic and exposure-history diversity represented.

This receptor was identified in a man younger than 35 in good health. The chain uses TRBV6-6 and TRBJ2-5; 10 bases in between match TRBD1. Sample: naive CD4+ T cells sorted from blood. Read against the paper, the sample's cell subset or site label means: CD45RA+ positively selected. Here is the DNA: TGTGCCAGCATTCCCGCGGACAGGGGGATGGAGACCCAGTACTTC. This translates into CASIPADRGMETQYF.